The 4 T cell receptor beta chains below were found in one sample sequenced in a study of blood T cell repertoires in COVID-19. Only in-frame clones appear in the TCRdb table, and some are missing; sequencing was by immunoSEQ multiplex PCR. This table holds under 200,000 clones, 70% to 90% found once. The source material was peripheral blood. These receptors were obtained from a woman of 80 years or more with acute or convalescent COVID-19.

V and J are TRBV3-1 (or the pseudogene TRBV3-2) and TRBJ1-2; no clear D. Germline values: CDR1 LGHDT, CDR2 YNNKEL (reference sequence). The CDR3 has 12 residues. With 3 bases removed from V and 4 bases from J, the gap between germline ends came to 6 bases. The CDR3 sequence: CASSQTPYGYTF. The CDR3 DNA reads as TGTGCCAGCAGCCAGACTCCCTATGGCTACACCTTC.

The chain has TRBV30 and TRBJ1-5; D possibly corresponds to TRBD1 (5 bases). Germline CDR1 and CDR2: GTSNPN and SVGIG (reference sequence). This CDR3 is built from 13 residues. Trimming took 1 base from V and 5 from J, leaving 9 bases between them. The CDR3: CAWSGRADQPQHF. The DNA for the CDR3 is TGTGCCTGGAGTGGCAGGGCCGATCAGCCCCAGCATTTT.

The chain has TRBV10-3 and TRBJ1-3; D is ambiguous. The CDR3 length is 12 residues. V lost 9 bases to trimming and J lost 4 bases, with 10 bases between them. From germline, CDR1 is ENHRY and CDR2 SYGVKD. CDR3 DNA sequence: TGTGCCATTCAAGACAACGGAAACACCATATATTTT. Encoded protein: CAIQDNGNTIYF.

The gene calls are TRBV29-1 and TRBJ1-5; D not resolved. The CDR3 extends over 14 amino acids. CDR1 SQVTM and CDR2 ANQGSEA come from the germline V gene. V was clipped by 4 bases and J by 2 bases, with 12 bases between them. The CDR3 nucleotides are TGCAGCGTTGTAGACGGGTCGGGCAATCAGCCCCAGCATTTT. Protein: CSVVDGSGNQPQHF.